Following are 8 T cell receptor beta chains from one sample sequenced in a study of T cells in Graves' hyperthyroidism and ophthalmopathy. Template material for amplifying TCR beta CDR3 regions consisted of RNA transcripts. HTBI primers were used for first-round RT-PCR of the TCR CDR3. Each CDR3 protein gets one entry after TCRdb re-called the multiplex PCR reads with MiXCR. The sample lists over 250,000 distinct CDR3 sequences, 25% to 30% occurring once. Sequencing used blood. All receptors derive from a man aged 40-50 years with Graves' hyperthyroidism that later progressed to Graves' ophthalmopathy.

This clonotype came up many times. The gene calls are TRBV6-5 and TRBJ1-2; D call uncertain. CDR1 MNHEY and CDR2 SVGAGI come from the germline V gene. The CDR3 extends over 13 amino acids. Trimming stripped 4 bases from V and 0 bases from J, with 6 bases between. The CDR3 protein is CASSFKSNYGYTF. CDR3 sequence (DNA): TGTGCCAGCAGTTTTAAATCTAACTATGGCTACACCTTC.

CDR3 sequence (DNA): TGTGCCAGCAGCCCCGGGCGGGACAGGGGTAATGGCTACACCTTC. It translates to CASSPGRDRGNGYTF. The J gene is TRBJ1-2, the V gene TRBV6-1; 10 positions agree with TRBD1. In germline, CDR1 is MNHNS, CDR2 SASEGT. The CDR3 runs 15 residues. V shed 6 bases, J shed 6 bases, and the junction held 10 bases outside the gene matches.

This chain joins TRBV19 and TRBJ1-5; TRBD1 is a possible D gene (5 bases). V lost 5 bases, J lost 3 bases, and 11 bases lay in between. Germline V gene sequence: CDR1 LNHDA, CDR2 SQIVND (reference sequence). CDR3 length equals 14 residues. CDR3 DNA: TGTGCCAGTAGTCCAGGACACACCAATCAGCCCCAGCATTTT. Its protein is CASSPGHTNQPQHF.

This clonotype was picked up many times. The rearrangement uses TRBV6-5 and TRBJ2-3; D may be TRBD2 (6 bases). The germline V gene encodes CDR1 MNHEY and CDR2 SVGAGI. Trimming took 2 bases from V and 0 from J, leaving 12 bases between them. This CDR3 has 16 residues. DNA for the CDR3: TGTGCCAGCAGTTACCCCGGGGGTAAAAGCACAGATACGCAGTATTTT. Its protein is CASSYPGGKSTDTQYF.

This chain uses TRBV11-2 with TRBJ2-5; unclear D gene. The V and J ends lost 4 bases and 5 bases respectively, with 8 bases between them. Per germline, CDR1 SGHAT and CDR2 FQNNGV. CDR3 length: 12 residues. CDR3 loop: CASSSHPETQYF. CDR3 DNA sequence: TGTGCCAGCAGCTCCCACCCGGAGACCCAGTACTTC.

The chain couples TRBV4-1 to TRBJ2-7, with TRBD2 as a possible D gene (6 bases). Germline assignment: CDR1 MGHRA and CDR2 YSYEKL. The CDR3 loop spans 16 amino acids. V was pared by 1 base and J by 2 bases, with 15 bases between. The CDR3 sequence is CASSQGSSGPPYEQYF. The CDR3 DNA is TGCGCCAGCAGCCAAGGGTCCAGCGGGCCACCCTACGAGCAGTACTTC.

This clonotype came up a few times. Relative to the germline gene, one junction end is altered; a read error may explain this. This sequence joins TRBV7-9 and TRBJ2-5, with D possibly matching TRBD1 (5 bases). This CDR3 has 13 amino acids. CDR1 is SEHNR, CDR2 FQNEAQ, per germline (reference sequence). The DNA of the CDR3 is TGTGCCAGCAGCTTTACAGGAACAAGGACCCAGCACTTC. It translates to CASSFTGTRTQHF.

The chain couples TRBV18 to TRBJ2-3, with 13 bases aligning to TRBD2. V shed 3 bases, J shed 4 bases, and the junction held 4 bases outside the gene matches. The CDR3 runs to 16 residues. Germline V CDR1 and CDR2: KGHSH, LQKENI. The CDR3 loop reads CASSPLTSGRPDTQYF. In DNA form, the CDR3 reads TGTGCCAGCTCACCCCTGACTAGCGGGAGGCCAGATACGCAGTATTTT.